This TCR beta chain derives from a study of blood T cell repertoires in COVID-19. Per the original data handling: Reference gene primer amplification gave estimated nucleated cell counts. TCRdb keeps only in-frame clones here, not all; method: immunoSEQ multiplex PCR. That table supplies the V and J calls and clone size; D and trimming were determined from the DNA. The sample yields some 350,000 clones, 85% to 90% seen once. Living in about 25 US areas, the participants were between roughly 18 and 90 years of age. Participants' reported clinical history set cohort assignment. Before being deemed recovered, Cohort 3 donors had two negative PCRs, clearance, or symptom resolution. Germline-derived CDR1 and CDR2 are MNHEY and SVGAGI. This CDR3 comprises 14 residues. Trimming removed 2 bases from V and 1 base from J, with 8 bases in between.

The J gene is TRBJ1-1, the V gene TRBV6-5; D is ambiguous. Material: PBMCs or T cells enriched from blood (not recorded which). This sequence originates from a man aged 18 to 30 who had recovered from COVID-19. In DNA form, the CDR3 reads TGTGCCAGCAGTTACGGCCCACAGAACACTGAAGCTTTCTTT. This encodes CASSYGPQNTEAFF.